The source of this T cell receptor beta chain is a study of Graves' ophthalmopathy and Graves' hyperthyroidism. Study-wide results and limits: Most expanded clonotypes from thyroid (those above 0.001 frequency) were also found in blood.

The CDR3 extends over 14 amino acids. CDR1 SQVTM and CDR2 ANQGSEA come from the germline V gene. RNA served as the template for amplifying TCR beta CDR3 regions. HTBI primers were employed in first-round RT-PCR, then a second-round multiplex PCR followed. TCRdb independently ran MiXCR on the multiplex PCR reads; one entry per CDR3 protein. The sample lists hundreds of thousands of distinct CDR3 sequences; roughly two fifths were seen once. With regard to this clonotype: Its target is not known. At one boundary the junction diverges from the germline segment, which might be a read error.

The chain is built from TRBV29-1 and TRBJ2-2, with D perhaps given as TRBD1 or TRBD2 (5 bases each). This receptor was taken from an adult man with Graves' ophthalmopathy. The specimen sequenced was peripheral blood. As DNA, the CDR3 is TGCAGCGTTGAGGTCTGGGGGAACACAGGGGAGCTGTTTTTT. Its translation is CSVEVWGNTGELFF.